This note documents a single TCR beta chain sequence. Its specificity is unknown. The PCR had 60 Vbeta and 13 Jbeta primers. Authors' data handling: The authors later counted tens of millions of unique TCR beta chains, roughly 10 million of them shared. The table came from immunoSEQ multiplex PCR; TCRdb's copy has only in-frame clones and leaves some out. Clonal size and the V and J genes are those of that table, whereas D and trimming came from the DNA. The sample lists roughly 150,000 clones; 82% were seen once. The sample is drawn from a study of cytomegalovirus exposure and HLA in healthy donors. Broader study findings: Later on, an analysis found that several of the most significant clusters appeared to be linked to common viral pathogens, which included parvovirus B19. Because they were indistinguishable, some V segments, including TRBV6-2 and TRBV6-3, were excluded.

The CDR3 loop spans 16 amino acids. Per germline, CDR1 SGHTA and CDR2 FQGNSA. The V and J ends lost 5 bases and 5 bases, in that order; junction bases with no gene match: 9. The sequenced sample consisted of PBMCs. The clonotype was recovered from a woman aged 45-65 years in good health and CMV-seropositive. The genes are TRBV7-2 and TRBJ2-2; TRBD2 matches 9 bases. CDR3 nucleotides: TGTGCCAGCAGCCCCTTTGCGGGGGGGTGGACCGGGGAGCTGTTTTTT. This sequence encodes CASSPFAGGWTGELFF.